Presented here are 6 T cell receptor beta chains from one specimen sequenced in a study of blood T cell repertoires in COVID-19. Repertoires were generated with immunoSEQ multiplex PCR, while TCRdb's copy carries only in-frame clones and drops some. The profile shows 300,000 to 450,000 clones, 88% of them singletons. The material sequenced was PBMCs or T cells enriched from blood (not recorded which). All receptors derive from a woman under 30 who had recovered from COVID-19.

CDR3 nucleotide sequence: TGTGCCAGCAGTTTTGGGACACCTGAAGCTTTCTTT. Its translation: CASSFGTPEAFF. The V call is TRBV28, the J call TRBJ1-1, with D perhaps TRBD1 (6 bases). Germline loops: CDR1 MDHEN, CDR2 SYDVKM. With 3 bases removed from V and 6 bases from J, the gap between germline ends came to 8 bases. The CDR3 is 12 amino acids.

The V call is TRBV5-1, the J call TRBJ2-3, with D possibly TRBD1 on 6 matching bases. V was cut by 0 bases and J by 4 bases, with 12 bases left in between. Germline V gene lookup returns CDR1 SGHRS and CDR2 YFSETQ. This CDR3 has 15 amino acids. CDR3 in DNA: TGCGCCAGCAGCTTGGAGGGGGTTCTCCCAGATACGCAGTATTTT. This gives the protein CASSLEGVLPDTQYF.

This chain connects TRBV5-1 to TRBJ2-7, with D possibly TRBD1 on 6 matching bases. This CDR3 has 15 amino acids. In germline, CDR1 is SGHRS, CDR2 YFSETQ. V dropped 4 bases and J dropped 2 bases, with 16 bases sitting between them. CDR3 sequence: CASSRGAGVAYEQYF. Written as DNA, the CDR3 is TGCGCCAGCAGCCGGGGTGCAGGGGTGGCCTACGAGCAGTACTTC. Full variable domain (rest looked up from reference TRBV5-1 and TRBJ2-7): KAGVTQTPRYLIKTRGQQVTLSCSPISGHRSVSWYQQTPGQGLQFLFEYFSETQRNKGNFPGRFSGRQFSNSRSEMNVSTLELGDSALYLCASSRGAGVAYEQYFGPGTRLTVT.

The chain joins TRBV9 to TRBJ2-1; perhaps TRBD2 as D (6 bases). The length of the CDR3 is 17 residues. Trimming removed 1 base at V and 0 bases at J, with 14 bases between. Germline V gene sequence: CDR1 SGDLS, CDR2 YYNGEE. CDR3 nucleotides: TGTGCCAGCAGCGTAAGTGGGGGGACTCTCTCCTACAATGAGCAGTTCTTC. It codes for CASSVSGGTLSYNEQFF.

The rearrangement uses TRBV23-1 and TRBJ2-1; 7 bases map to TRBD1. TRBV23-1 is an ORF; its function is uncertain. This CDR3 is built from 13 residues. The V and J ends lost 3 bases and 8 bases, in that order; junction bases with no gene match: 4. The chain's CDR3 is CASSQGTDDEQFF. For the CDR3, the DNA is TGCGCCAGCAGTCAGGGGACAGACGATGAGCAGTTCTTC.

The chain has TRBV6-5 and TRBJ1-6, with D unclear. Germline CDR1 MNHEY, CDR2 SVGAGI. This CDR3 spans 15 amino acids. V was cut by 1 base and J by 5 bases, with 9 bases left in between. The CDR3 loop reads CASSYYDTDNSPLHF. The CDR3 DNA is TGTGCCAGCAGTTACTACGACACCGATAATTCACCCCTCCACTTT.